Here is one TCR beta chain with its context. The antigen remains unidentified. Germline CDR1 and CDR2: SGHNT and YYREEE (reference sequence). The V and J ends lost 4 bases and 1 base, in that order; junction bases with no gene match: 8. This CDR3 is 16 amino acids long. The sample originates from a study of shared clonotypes between healthy human individuals. Study findings and constraints: Against clonotypes common to all four donors, non-shared ones had lower generation probabilities. Generally, naive subsets (rather than memory subsets) showed larger estimated richness.

Using immunoSEQ multiplex PCR, the repertoire was profiled, and TCRdb retains in-frame clones only, with some absent. The sample yields 1,500,000 or so clones, about 96% seen once. V usage is TRBV5-4 and J usage is TRBJ2-1; TRBD1 matches 7 bases. The specimen was naive CD4+ T cells sorted from blood. Subset described: CD45RA+ positively selected. This receptor was taken from a man aged 25-40 years in good health. DNA of the CDR3: TGTGCCAGCAGCCCCACAGGGGTAGGTTCCTACAATGAGCAGTTCTTC. It yields the protein CASSPTGVGSYNEQFF.